These 15 T cell receptor beta chains share one sample of origin, sequenced in a study of cytomegalovirus exposure and HLA in healthy donors (TCRdb year 2017). Receptors were amplified or captured by the immunoSEQ multiplex PCR assay. The multiplex PCR relied on a mix of 60 forward primers for TCR Vbeta segments and 13 reverse primers for TCR Jbeta segments. TCRdb obtained this table from immuneACCESS and retained in-frame rearrangements with V and J assigned. These tables miss some clones; where compared with another copy, unresolved V genes account for less than half of the shortfall, and the remainder is unexplained. This sample has over 150,000 clones in its table, and 75% to 85% of those were observed once. Around 13% of the sample is taken by the ten largest. The material sequenced was PBMCs. The receptors originated from a woman aged 45-65 years in good health and CMV-seropositive.

On this clone: A read error may produce the germline difference seen at one junction end. In nucleotides, the CDR3 is TGCAGTGCGACTCGGGACTTTTCGAGGGTCTTC. Its protein product is CSATRDFSRVF. This rearrangement joins TRBV20-1 to TRBJ2-1; D is perhaps TRBD2 (6 bases). CDR1 is DFQATT and CDR2 is SNEGSKA in the germline V gene (reference sequence). This CDR3 has 11 residues.

V usage is TRBV27 and J usage is TRBJ1-6; D possibly corresponds to TRBD1 (6 bases). The germline V and J ends were trimmed by 3 bases and 0 bases, with 9 bases remaining between them. CDR1 is MNHEY and CDR2 is SMNVEV in the germline V gene (reference sequence). The CDR3 sequence is 16 residues long. This CDR3 is CASSFRQVSYNSPLHF. DNA of the CDR3: TGTGCCAGCAGTTTCAGACAGGTCTCCTATAATTCACCCCTCCACTTT.

The rearrangement uses TRBV30 and TRBJ2-5, with 9 bases aligning to TRBD2. The J call is in doubt because the DNA end fits TRBJ2-7 better. The CDR3 is 15 amino acids. Germline V gene lookup returns CDR1 GTSNPN and CDR2 SVGIG (reference sequence). In DNA form, the CDR3 reads TGTGCCTGGAGACTACTTAGCGGGAGCTCCTACGAGCAGTACTTC. Protein sequence: CAWRLLSGSSYEQYF.

The sample holds a few counts of this clone. This chain links TRBV6-1 with TRBJ1-2; 10 positions match TRBD1. The CDR3 contains 14 residues. Per germline, CDR1 MNHNS and CDR2 SASEGT. V shed 5 bases, J shed 5 bases, and the junction held 5 bases outside the gene matches. CDR3 residues: CASSRQGAMYGYTF. CDR3 nucleotides: TGTGCCAGCAGTAGACAGGGGGCGATGTATGGCTACACCTTC.

The chain uses TRBV29-1 and TRBJ2-3, with 8 bases lining up with TRBD2. The length of the CDR3 is 14 residues. In germline, CDR1 is SQVTM, CDR2 ANQGSEA. V was pared by 3 bases and J by 1 base, with 3 bases of the junction left unmatched. The CDR3 loop reads CSVDGGAGTDTQYF. The CDR3 DNA reads as TGCAGCGTTGACGGGGGGGCTGGCACAGATACGCAGTATTTT.

The CDR3 DNA reads TGTGCCAGTAGAAGGCAGGGGGCGAATGGCTACACCTTC. This translates into CASRRQGANGYTF. The V and J genes are TRBV19 and TRBJ1-2, with 8 bases fitting TRBD1. CDR3 size: 13 residues. Trimming removed 6 bases from V and 6 bases from J; junction bases left unmatched: 6. Germline V gives CDR1 LNHDA, CDR2 SQIVND (reference sequence).

The V call is TRBV30, the J call TRBJ1-6; D unresolved. Germline V lookup: CDR1 GTSNPN, CDR2 SVGIG (reference sequence). Deletions cut 1 base from V and 3 bases from J, with 7 bases between. The CDR3 spans 14 residues. The CDR3 loop reads CAWSDGLYNSPLHF. The CDR3 coding sequence is TGTGCCTGGAGTGATGGGCTCTATAATTCACCCCTCCACTTT.

This clone was detected only a few times. The chain joins TRBV9 to TRBJ2-1, with D maybe TRBD2 (6 bases). Germline loops: CDR1 SGDLS, CDR2 YYNGEE. Trimming removed 0 bases from V and 8 bases from J, with 21 bases in between. The CDR3 totals 17 residues. The DNA of the CDR3 is TGTGCCAGCAGCGTAGGAGGGCTAGCTGGGGACTTCTATGAGCAGTTCTTC. This codes for CASSVGGLAGDFYEQFF.

This clone was recorded a few times. V and J are TRBV5-6 and TRBJ1-3; no clear D. This CDR3 is built from 13 residues. Germline CDR1 is SGHDT and CDR2 is YYEEEE. The V and J ends lost 0 bases and 5 bases respectively, with 6 bases between them. The CDR3 DNA follows: TGTGCCAGCAGCTTGGTAGCAAGAAACACCATATATTTT. Its translation: CASSLVARNTIYF.

The chain uses TRBV15 and TRBJ1-2; D not resolved. V was trimmed by 0 bases and J by 0 bases, leaving 8 bases between them. Germline assignment: CDR1 LNHNV and CDR2 YYDKDF (reference sequence). CDR3 length: 15 residues. The CDR3: CATSRDPGANYGYTF. Written as DNA, the CDR3 is TGTGCCACCAGCAGAGATCCGGGAGCTAACTATGGCTACACCTTC.

V gene TRBV27 combines with J gene TRBJ2-7, with TRBD1 matching 8 bases. The ends lost 6 bases at V and 4 bases at J; junction bases unmatched: 8. Germline V gene sequence: CDR1 MNHEY, CDR2 SMNVEV (reference sequence). The CDR3 is made up of 14 amino acids. DNA for the CDR3: TGTGCCAGCAGGACGGCAGGGGGCACATACGAGCAGTACTTC. Its translation is CASRTAGGTYEQYF.

The table lists this clone with a few counts. V is TRBV2 and J is TRBJ1-1; 10 bases align to TRBD1. There are 17 residues in the CDR3. The trim removed 7 bases at V and 1 base at J, leaving 12 bases unmatched. CDR1 is SNHLY, CDR2 FYNNEI, per germline. The CDR3 reads CASTLIDRGHSNTEAFF. CDR3 coding DNA: TGTGCCAGCACCCTAATTGACAGGGGGCACTCGAACACTGAAGCTTTCTTT.

The genes are TRBV6-1 and TRBJ1-1, with unresolved D. Trimming pared 6 bases from V and 10 bases from J, leaving 15 bases between. This CDR3 is built from 12 residues. The germline V gene encodes CDR1 MNHNS and CDR2 SASEGT. CDR3 in DNA: TGTGCCAGCAGGAGCGGGCAGTCACGAGCTTTCTTT. This codes for CASRSGQSRAFF.

This chain joins TRBV18 and TRBJ1-1; 7 bases align to TRBD1. Germline lookup yields CDR1 KGHSH and CDR2 LQKENI. CDR3 length equals 14 residues. V lost 2 bases and J lost 5; bases outside the gene matches: 5. CDR3 coding DNA: TGTGCCAGCTCACCAGACAGGGTTCGGACTGAAGCTTTCTTT. The encoded protein is CASSPDRVRTEAFF.

Only a few counts were recorded for this clone. The chain recombines TRBV9 with TRBJ1-1; D remains unclear. The germline gives CDR1 SGDLS, CDR2 YYNGEE. CDR3 length: 16 amino acids. Trimming left V 1 base short and J 0 bases short, with 13 bases between. Written as DNA, the CDR3 is TGTGCCAGCAGCGTAAGGCCGGTTACTATGAACACTGAAGCTTTCTTT. Protein product: CASSVRPVTMNTEAFF. Combining the CDR3 with reference TRBV9 and TRBJ1-1 gives the whole variable domain DSGVTQTPKHLITATGQRVTLRCSPRSGDLSVYWYQQSLDQGLQFLIQYYNGEERAKGNILERFSAQQFPDLHSELNLSSLELGDSALYFCASSVRPVTMNTEAFFGQGTRLTVV.